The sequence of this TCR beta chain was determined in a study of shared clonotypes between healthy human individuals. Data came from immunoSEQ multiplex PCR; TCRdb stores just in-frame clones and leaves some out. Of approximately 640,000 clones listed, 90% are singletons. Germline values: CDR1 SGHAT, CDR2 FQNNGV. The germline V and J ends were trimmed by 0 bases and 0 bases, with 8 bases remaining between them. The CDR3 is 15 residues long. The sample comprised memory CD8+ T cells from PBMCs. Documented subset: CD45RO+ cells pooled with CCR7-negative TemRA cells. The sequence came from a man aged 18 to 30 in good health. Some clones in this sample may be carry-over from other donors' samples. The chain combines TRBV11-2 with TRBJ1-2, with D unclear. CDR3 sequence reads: CASSLDSETNYGYTF. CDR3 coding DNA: TGTGCCAGCAGCTTAGATTCAGAAACTAACTATGGCTACACCTTC.